The next 6 T cell receptor beta chains were all read from a single sample in a study of Ad26.COV2.S vaccination and SARS-CoV-2 variants. Produced via immunoSEQ multiplex PCR; TCRdb's table is partial and in-frame only. The sample contains more than 300,000 clones, 70% to 90% of which appear only once. The treatment: roughly 19 received Ad26.COV2.S at low or high dose, single or two shots; about 5 received placebo; per-sample allocation not given. The investigators took samples on day 63 after the first vaccine or placebo injection. Sequencing used peripheral blood, obtained in a trial of Ad26.COV2.S vaccine versus placebo. The receptors derive from a person between 18 and 65 years old who received the Ad26.COV2.S COVID-19 vaccine or a placebo.

The chain employs TRBV5-8 and TRBJ1-2; D remains unclear. The CDR3 covers 14 residues. In germline, CDR1 is SGHTS, CDR2 YDEGEE. V shed 4 bases and J shed 6 bases, with 16 bases lying between them. DNA of the CDR3: TGTGCCAGCAGCCCGAGGTGGGGAGCTAATGGCTACACCTTC. This codes for CASSPRWGANGYTF.

The V and J genes are TRBV28 and TRBJ2-1; the D is unclear. This CDR3 is 15 amino acids long. Germline V gives CDR1 MDHEN, CDR2 SYDVKM. V lost 10 bases and J 2 bases, leaving 18 bases between the germline ends. CDR3 region: CATTGFGSTYNEQFF. As DNA, the CDR3 is TGTGCCACTACCGGGTTTGGCTCGACCTACAATGAGCAGTTCTTC.

This clone was seen at least ten times. The genes are TRBV4-2 and TRBJ1-1, with a weak D call TRBD1 (6 bases). CDR1 and CDR2 from the germline V gene are LGHNA and YNFKEQ. This CDR3 has 16 amino acids. V lost 1 base to trimming and J lost 4 bases, with 16 bases between them. This CDR3 is CASSQAWGPGGTEAFF. DNA of the CDR3: TGTGCCAGCAGCCAAGCCTGGGGGCCCGGGGGCACTGAAGCTTTCTTT.

The chain recombines TRBV12-5 with TRBJ2-5; D call uncertain. CDR1 LGHNT and CDR2 FRNRAP come from the germline V gene. V was clipped by 3 bases and J by 5 bases, with 10 bases between them. This CDR3 is 13 amino acids long. This chain's CDR3 is CASGFSSTETQYF. The CDR3 region has the DNA TGTGCTAGTGGTTTCTCATCCACTGAGACCCAGTACTTC.

The J gene is TRBJ2-7, the V gene TRBV11-2; tentatively, D is TRBD1 or TRBD2 (5 bases each). Germline-derived CDR1 and CDR2 are SGHAT and FQNNGV. Between the trimmed V and J ends, which lost 2 bases and 6 bases, there was a span of 11 bases. This CDR3 spans 13 amino acids. CDR3 sequence: CASSLSRGSEQYF. The CDR3 region has the DNA TGTGCCAGCAGCTTAAGTCGGGGCTCCGAGCAGTACTTC.

The chain uses TRBV24-1 and TRBJ2-3; TRBD1 is a possible D gene (6 bases). V dropped 6 bases and J dropped 3 bases, with 15 bases sitting between them. Germline assignment: CDR1 KGHDR and CDR2 SFDVKD. The CDR3 runs 15 residues. In DNA form, the CDR3 reads TGTGCCACCAGTCAGACAGGACGCCAAACAGATACGCAGTATTTT. Encoded protein: CATSQTGRQTDTQYF.